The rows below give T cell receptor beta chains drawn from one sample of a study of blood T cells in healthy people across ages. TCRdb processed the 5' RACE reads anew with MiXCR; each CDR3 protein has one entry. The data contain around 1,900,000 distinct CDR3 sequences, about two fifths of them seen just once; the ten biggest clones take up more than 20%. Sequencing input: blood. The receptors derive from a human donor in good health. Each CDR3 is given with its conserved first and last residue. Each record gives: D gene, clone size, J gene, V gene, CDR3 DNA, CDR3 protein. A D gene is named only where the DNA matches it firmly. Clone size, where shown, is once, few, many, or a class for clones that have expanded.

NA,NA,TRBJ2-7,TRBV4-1,TGCGCCAGCAGCCGCGAGGGGATGGCAGGGGTCTCCTACGAGCAGTACTTC,CASSREGMAGVSYEQYF
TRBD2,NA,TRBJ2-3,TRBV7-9,TGTGCCAGCAGCTCGGGACTAGCGGGGTACTCAGATACGCAGTATTTT,CASSSGLAGYSDTQYF
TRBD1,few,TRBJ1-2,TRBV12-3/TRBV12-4,TGTGCCAGCAGTTTAATAGGGACAGACGACATCTATGGCTACACCTTC,CASSLIGTDDIYGYTF
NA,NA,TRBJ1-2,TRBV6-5,TGTGCCAGCAGTTACAACTCGAAAGGTGGCTACACCTTC,CASSYNSKGGYTF
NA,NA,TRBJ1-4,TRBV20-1,TGCAGTGCTAGAGATGAAAGGGGGGAAAAACTGTTTTTT,CSARDERGEKLFF
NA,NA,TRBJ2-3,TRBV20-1,TGCAGTGCTAACCATGAGGAGCGAGAGACAGATACGCAGTATTTT,CSANHEERETDTQYF
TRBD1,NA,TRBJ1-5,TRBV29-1,TGCAGCGTTACCGGGACAGGGGGCTGGGATAGCAATCAGCCCCAGCATTTT,CSVTGTGGWDSNQPQHF
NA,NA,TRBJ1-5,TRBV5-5,TGTGCCAGCAGCTTGGAAGTGGTTAGCGAATATCAGCCCCAGCATTTT,CASSLEVVSEYQPQHF
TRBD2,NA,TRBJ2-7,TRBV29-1,TGCAGCGTTGCCGGGACTAACTTCCACGAGCAGTACTTC,CSVAGTNFHEQYF
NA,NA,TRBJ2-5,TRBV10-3,TGTGCCATCAGTGCCGGGGGAGGAGAGACCCAGTACTTC,CAISAGGGETQYF
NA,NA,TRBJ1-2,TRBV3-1,TGTGCCAGCGCCCTTGGGCTCAACTATGGCTACACCTTC,CASALGLNYGYTF
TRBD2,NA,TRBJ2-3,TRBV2,TGTGCCAGCAGAAGAGGTGGGGGGGGCACAGATACGCAGTATTTT,CASRRGGGGTDTQYF
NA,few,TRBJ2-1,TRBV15,TGTGCCACCAGCAGAGCTGTGAGTCGCTCCTACAATGAGCAGTTCTTC,CATSRAVSRSYNEQFF
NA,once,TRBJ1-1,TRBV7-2,TGTGCCAGCAGCGCGGGACCGCACACTGAAGCTTTCTTT,CASSAGPHTEAFF
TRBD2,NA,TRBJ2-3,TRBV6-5,TGTGCCAGCAGCCCCGTTGGGGAGGGAGATACGCAGTATTTT,CASSPVGEGDTQYF
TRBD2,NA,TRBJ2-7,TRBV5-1,TGCGCCAGCAGCTCCTGGACTAGCGGGGGGGCCTACGAGCAGTACTTC,CASSSWTSGGAYEQYF
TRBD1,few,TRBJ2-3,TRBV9,TGTGCCAGCAGCGTCTTGGACAGGGCAACGACAGATACGCAGTATTTT,CASSVLDRATTDTQYF
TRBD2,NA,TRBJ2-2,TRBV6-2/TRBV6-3,TGTGCCAGCAGTCGTTTAGCGGGGGCGAACACCGGGGAGCTGTTTTTT,CASSRLAGANTGELFF
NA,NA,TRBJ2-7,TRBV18,TGTGCCAGCTCACCCCGGGTTCTAGGCTACGAGCAGTACTTC,CASSPRVLGYEQYF
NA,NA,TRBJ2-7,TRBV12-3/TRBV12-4,TGTGCCAGCAGTTCCAGGGCTTACGGGCAGTACTTC,CASSSRAYGQYF
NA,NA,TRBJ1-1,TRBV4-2,TGTGCCAGCAGCCCCATGAGGTCAGCAGAAGCTTTCTTT,CASSPMRSAEAFF
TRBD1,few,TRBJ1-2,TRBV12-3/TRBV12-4,TGTGCCAGCAGTCGCACCCTACTCCGGGACAGACATAGTTATGGCTACACCTTC,CASSRTLLRDRHSYGYTF
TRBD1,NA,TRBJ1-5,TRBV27,TGTGCCAGCAGTCCCACGGACAGGCTTAGCAATCAGCCCCAGCATTTT,CASSPTDRLSNQPQHF
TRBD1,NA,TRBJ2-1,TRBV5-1,TGCGCCAGCTACACCTCAGGGGGCATTGAGCAGTTCTTC,CASYTSGGIEQFF
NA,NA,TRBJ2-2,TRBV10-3,TGTGCCATCAGTGAACGAAACGGGGTTGACACCGGGGAGCTGTTTTTT,CAISERNGVDTGELFF
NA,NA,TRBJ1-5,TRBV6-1,TGTGCCAGCAGGGGGGCATTGTATCAGCCCCAGCATTTT,CASRGALYQPQHF
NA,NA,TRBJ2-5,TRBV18,TGTGCCAGCTCACCCACGAGGGGGTTGGAGACCCAGTACTTC,CASSPTRGLETQYF
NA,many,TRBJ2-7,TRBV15,TGTGCCACCAGCAGAGATTCCAGGGTCCACGAGCAGTACTTC,CATSRDSRVHEQYF
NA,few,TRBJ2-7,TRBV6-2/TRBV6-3,TGTGCCAGCTGTCTAGGGGCGCATCCGGCGGACGAGCAGTACTTC,CASCLGAHPADEQYF
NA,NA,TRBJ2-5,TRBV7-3,TGTGCCAGCAGACCTACTGGGACCCAGTACTTC,CASRPTGTQYF
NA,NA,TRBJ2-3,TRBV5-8,TGTGCCAGCAGCCGAGGACATAACGGGGGTGCAGATACGCAGTATTTT,CASSRGHNGGADTQYF
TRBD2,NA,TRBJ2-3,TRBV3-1,TGTGCCAGCAGCCAAGTTGAGCGGGGTAAGCAGTATTTT,CASSQVERGKQYF
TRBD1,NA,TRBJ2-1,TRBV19,TGTGCCAGTATAAAGACAGGGCCTACCTACAATGAGCAGTTCTTC,CASIKTGPTYNEQFF
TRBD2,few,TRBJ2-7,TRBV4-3,TGCGCCAGCAGCCAAGTCGGAGGGACTAAAATTTTCGAGCAGTACTTC,CASSQVGGTKIFEQYF
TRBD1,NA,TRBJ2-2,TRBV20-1,TGCAGTGTCGAGGGGGCGCGGGTCGGGGAGCTGTTTTTT,CSVEGARVGELFF
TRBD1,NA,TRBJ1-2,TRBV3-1,TGTGCCAGCAGACATACAGGGGGATCGTGGGACTATGGCTGCACCTTC,CASRHTGGSWDYGCTF
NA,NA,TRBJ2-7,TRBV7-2,TGTGCCAGCAGCTTAGGAGGGGGGGTCAGGGGAGCGGCCGAGCAGTACTTC,CASSLGGGVRGAAEQYF
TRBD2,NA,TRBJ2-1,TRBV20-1,TGCAGTGTAAGAGCCCTAGCGGGGAGCCACAATGAGCAGTTCTTC,CSVRALAGSHNEQFF
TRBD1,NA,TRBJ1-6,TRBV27,TGTGCCAGCACCGTGGGGACAGGGGGCAATTCACCCCTCCACTTT,CASTVGTGGNSPLHF
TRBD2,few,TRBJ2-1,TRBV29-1,TGCAGCGTGTCTAGCGGGGGGTCGAGGAATGAGCAGTTCTTC,CSVSSGGSRNEQFF
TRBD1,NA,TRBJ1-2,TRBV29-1,TGCAGCGTTGAAGAAGGAGTCGGGACAGGGGGTCACACCTTC,CSVEEGVGTGGHTF
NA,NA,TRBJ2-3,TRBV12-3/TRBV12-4,TGTGCCAGCAGTTTACGCGGGTACGGCACAGATACGCAGTATTTT,CASSLRGYGTDTQYF
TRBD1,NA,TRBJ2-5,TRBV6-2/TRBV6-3,TGTGCCAGCAGTTTCAGACAGGGTACCGCTCAAGAGACCCAGTACTTC,CASSFRQGTAQETQYF
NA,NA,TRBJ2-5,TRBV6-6,TGTGCCAGCAGTTACCGGTATGGGAGGCTCCTTCAAGAGACCCAGTACTTC,CASSYRYGRLLQETQYF
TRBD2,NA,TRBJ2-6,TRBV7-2,TGTGCCAGCAGCCCACTAGCGGGGGGGCCCGGGGCCAACGTCCTGACTTTC,CASSPLAGGPGANVLTF
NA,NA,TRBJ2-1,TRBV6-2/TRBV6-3,TGTGCCAGCAGTTATCGGCGGGGGCGAGATGAGCAGTTCTTC,CASSYRRGRDEQFF
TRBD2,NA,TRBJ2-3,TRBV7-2,TGTGCCAGCAGCTCCGGACTAGCGGGGGACACAGATACGCAGTATTTT,CASSSGLAGDTDTQYF